This T cell receptor (beta chain) emerged from a study of blood T cell repertoires in COVID-19. At the level of the study: Italy, Spain and the United States were the sources of the convalescent and acute COVID-19 samples. The analysed material was cDNA or gDNA that came from T cells, B-cell-depleted T cells, or PBMCs.

Authors' methods: How many nucleated cells were present was estimated from reference gene primer amplification. Here immunoSEQ multiplex PCR was the method, and the copy in TCRdb shows in-frame clones only, minus some. Clone size and V and J calls were adopted from that table, with D and trimming inferred from the DNA. Of 84,000 or so clones detected, over 80% appear once; the ten largest clones hold approximately 28%. V was clipped by 4 bases and J by 5 bases, with 12 bases between them. Looked up from germline, CDR1 is SGHRS and CDR2 is YFSETQ. This CDR3 spans 13 amino acids. The sequence was obtained from an elderly woman with acute or convalescent COVID-19. Sample: peripheral blood. The genes are TRBV5-1 and TRBJ1-1; D remains ambiguous. CDR3 nucleotides: TGCGCCAGCAGCCCCAACACCCGAACTGAAGCTTTCTTT. It translates to CASSPNTRTEAFF.